These T cell receptor beta chains were read from a single sample in a study of blood T cell repertoires in COVID-19. The repertoire was sequenced with immunoSEQ multiplex PCR; TCRdb's copy has only in-frame clones and lacks some. The top ten clones hold 6% of a sample with 110,000 to 150,000 clones, roughly 78% of them seen once. Sequenced sample: PBMCs or T cells enriched from blood (not recorded which). These receptors were collected from a woman between 50 and 59 years old who had recovered from COVID-19. The CDR3 runs from the conserved cysteine through the conserved F or W. D genes are given only for firm matches. Clone size is stated in some rows and not others, as once, few, many or a class when expanded.

DNA: TGTGCCAGCAGCCGGGGACAGGGGATTTTTTCACCCCTCCACTTT
CDR3: CASSRGQGIFSPLHF
V: TRBV28
J: TRBJ1-6
size: .
D: TRBD1

DNA: TGTGCCAGCAAGGGCAGGGGGTATGGCTACACCTTC
CDR3: CASKGRGYGYTF
V: TRBV11-2
J: TRBJ1-2
size: .
D: TRBD1

DNA: TGTGCCAGCAGCCCCCTGGACAGGACGACTGAAGCTTTCTTT
CDR3: CASSPLDRTTEAFF
V: TRBV11-2
J: TRBJ1-1
size: .
D: TRBD1

DNA: TGTGCCAGCAGCCATCCCCCAGAGAACACTGAAGCTTTCTTT
CDR3: CASSHPPENTEAFF
V: TRBV3-1/TRBV3-2
J: TRBJ1-1
size: .
D: .

DNA: TGTGCCAGCAGCCAAGTCGCGAACAGGGCCTACTATGGCTACACCTTC
CDR3: CASSQVANRAYYGYTF
V: TRBV14
J: TRBJ1-2
size: .
D: .

DNA: TGTGCCAGCAGCTTGACAGGAATTAAAGAGACCCAGTACTTC
CDR3: CASSLTGIKETQYF
V: TRBV3-1/TRBV3-2
J: TRBJ2-5
size: few
D: .

DNA: TGTGCCAGCACAGGGGGCAATCAGCCCCAGCATTTT
CDR3: CASTGGNQPQHF
V: TRBV28
J: TRBJ1-5
size: .
D: .

DNA: TGTGCCTGGAGTACCCGCGGGCCGACCCAAATTGGCTACACCTTC
CDR3: CAWSTRGPTQIGYTF
V: TRBV30
J: TRBJ1-2
size: once
D: .

DNA: TGTGCCAGCAGTGGACAGGAGGACACTGAAGCTTTCTTT
CDR3: CASSGQEDTEAFF
V: TRBV2
J: TRBJ1-1
size: .
D: .

DNA: TGTGCCAGCAGTGAGCGACAGGGAGCGTGGACCCAGTACTTC
CDR3: CASSERQGAWTQYF
V: TRBV6-1
J: TRBJ2-5
size: .
D: TRBD1

DNA: TGTGCCAGTAGTTCCCAGGGGTACTCTGGAAACACCATATATTTT
CDR3: CASSSQGYSGNTIYF
V: TRBV19
J: TRBJ1-3
size: .
D: .

DNA: TGTGCCAGCAGCCACAAGGGACAGATTAATTCACCCCTCCACTTT
CDR3: CASSHKGQINSPLHF
V: TRBV6-5
J: TRBJ1-6
size: once
D: TRBD1

DNA: TGTGCCACCAGTGAGTCCGGGACAGGGGCGAGCACAGATACGCAGTATTTT
CDR3: CATSESGTGASTDTQYF
V: TRBV24-1
J: TRBJ2-3
size: .
D: TRBD1

DNA: TGTGCCAGCAGTGAAGGGACAAACTATGGCTACACCTTC
CDR3: CASSEGTNYGYTF
V: TRBV6-1
J: TRBJ1-2
size: few
D: .

DNA: TGTGCCAGCAGCCTAGAGGGCTTGACTGAAGCTTTCTTT
CDR3: CASSLEGLTEAFF
V: TRBV3-1/TRBV3-2
J: TRBJ1-1
size: once
D: .

DNA: TGCGCCAGCAGCTTGATACCGGGATCGTCGGAGACCCAGTACTTC
CDR3: CASSLIPGSSETQYF
V: TRBV5-1
J: TRBJ2-5
size: .
D: .

DNA: TGTGCCAGCTCACCTCTCGGGCAGGGGGCAGCTGAGCAGTTCTTC
CDR3: CASSPLGQGAAEQFF
V: TRBV18
J: TRBJ2-1
size: .
D: TRBD1

DNA: TGTGCCACCAGCTCGCCAAGGGAACAGGGGGATGAAAAACTGTTTTTT
CDR3: CATSSPREQGDEKLFF
V: TRBV15
J: TRBJ1-4
size: once
D: TRBD1

DNA: TGCGCCAGCAGCCAAGTATTGGGGTATAGCGCTGAAGCTTTCTTT
CDR3: CASSQVLGYSAEAFF
V: TRBV4-1
J: TRBJ1-1
size: many
D: .

DNA: TGCGCCAGCAGCTCCGTGTCCTCTGGGGAGGATGGCTACACCTTC
CDR3: CASSSVSSGEDGYTF
V: TRBV5-1
J: TRBJ1-2
size: .
D: .

DNA: TGTGCTAGTGGTTTAATAGACAGTTCCTACAATGAGCAGTTCTTC
CDR3: CASGLIDSSYNEQFF
V: TRBV12-5
J: TRBJ2-1
size: .
D: .

DNA: TGTGCCAGCAGCGGGGCGGGGGGAACCTACTCTGGAAACACCATATATTTT
CDR3: CASSGAGGTYSGNTIYF
V: TRBV7-6
J: TRBJ1-3
size: .
D: .

DNA: TGTGCCAGCAGCCAGTTAGATAATGAGCAGTTCTTC
CDR3: CASSQLDNEQFF
V: TRBV14
J: TRBJ2-1
size: .
D: .

DNA: TGTGCCAGCAGCACCAGCCCCGCGACAGGGGGCTACGGCTACACCTTC
CDR3: CASSTSPATGGYGYTF
V: TRBV7-9
J: TRBJ1-2
size: .
D: TRBD1

DNA: TGTGCCAGCCAACTTTTCAGGGGTCCAACCTATGGCTACACCTTC
CDR3: CASQLFRGPTYGYTF
V: TRBV2
J: TRBJ1-2
size: once
D: .

DNA: TGTGCCAGCAGCGTAGAACACAGGGATCCACGGTCTGGGGCCAACGTCCTGACTTTC
CDR3: CASSVEHRDPRSGANVLTF
V: TRBV9
J: TRBJ2-6
size: .
D: .

DNA: TGTGCCAGCAGCTTAGAGTTCCTAGCGGGGGGGCCTAGTGAGCAGTTCTTC
CDR3: CASSLEFLAGGPSEQFF
V: TRBV13
J: TRBJ2-1
size: .
D: TRBD2

DNA: TGCGCCAGCAGCCAAGATCCGGGCGGGGGGGCCTCCTACGAGCAGTACTTC
CDR3: CASSQDPGGGASYEQYF
V: TRBV4-1
J: TRBJ2-7
size: .
D: TRBD2

DNA: TGTGCCAGTAGTACGGGGGACAGGAACACTGAAGCTTTCTTT
CDR3: CASSTGDRNTEAFF
V: TRBV19
J: TRBJ1-1
size: .
D: TRBD1

DNA: TGTGCCAGTAATGCAGGGTACACTGAAGCTTTCTTT
CDR3: CASNAGYTEAFF
V: TRBV19
J: TRBJ1-1
size: .
D: .

DNA: TGTGCCAGTCGGGTGACTAGCGGGGGGGCCGGGGAGACCCAGTACTTC
CDR3: CASRVTSGGAGETQYF
V: TRBV4-2
J: TRBJ2-5
size: .
D: TRBD2

DNA: TGCGCCAGCAGCCAAGATATACGGTACACTGAAGCTTTCTTT
CDR3: CASSQDIRYTEAFF
V: TRBV4-1
J: TRBJ1-1
size: .
D: .

DNA: TGCGCCAGCAGTGTTTCCCTCTCGGTGAACACTGAAGCTTTCTTT
CDR3: CASSVSLSVNTEAFF
V: TRBV10-2
J: TRBJ1-1
size: .
D: .

DNA: TGTGCCAGCAGCCAAGATGTGAGAGCACTTAACTATGGCTACACCTTC
CDR3: CASSQDVRALNYGYTF
V: TRBV4-2
J: TRBJ1-2
size: .
D: .

DNA: TGCGCCAGCAGCCTCGGACAGGGAGATTATGGCTACACCTTC
CDR3: CASSLGQGDYGYTF
V: TRBV4-1
J: TRBJ1-2
size: once
D: TRBD1

DNA: TGTGCCAGCAGCTTCGTTGGCAGGGAGGACATTCAGTACTTC
CDR3: CASSFVGREDIQYF
V: TRBV5-6
J: TRBJ2-4
size: .
D: .

DNA: TGTGCCAGCAGCCAAGTTGTTACTTCGAACACCGGGGAGCTGTTTTTT
CDR3: CASSQVVTSNTGELFF
V: TRBV14
J: TRBJ2-2
size: .
D: .

DNA: TGCGCCAGCAGCTTCAGTCTGGGACAGGTCCGATATGGCTACACCTTC
CDR3: CASSFSLGQVRYGYTF
V: TRBV5-1
J: TRBJ1-2
size: .
D: TRBD1

DNA: TGTGCCAGCAGCTGGGGCCAGGGGAACGAAGCTTTCTTT
CDR3: CASSWGQGNEAFF
V: TRBV14
J: TRBJ1-1
size: few
D: .

DNA: TGTGCCAGCAGCCATGGGGGGGACTATGGCTACACCTTC
CDR3: CASSHGGDYGYTF
V: TRBV3-1/TRBV3-2
J: TRBJ1-2
size: once
D: .

DNA: TGTGCCAGCAGTGACCTAGCGGGGGGGCACAATGAGCAGTTCTTC
CDR3: CASSDLAGGHNEQFF
V: TRBV6-1
J: TRBJ2-1
size: .
D: TRBD2

DNA: TGCGCCAGCAGCTCCGGGTCAACCTCTGGAAACACCATATATTTT
CDR3: CASSSGSTSGNTIYF
V: TRBV10-1
J: TRBJ1-3
size: .
D: .

DNA: TGTGCCAGCAGTTATAGTCCAGGGGCCAATCAGCCCCAGCATTTT
CDR3: CASSYSPGANQPQHF
V: TRBV6-2/TRBV6-3
J: TRBJ1-5
size: .
D: .

DNA: TGTGCCACCAGCAGAATAGGGCGGGACCCCGCCAATCAGCCCCAGCATTTT
CDR3: CATSRIGRDPANQPQHF
V: TRBV15
J: TRBJ1-5
size: .
D: .

DNA: TGTGCCAGCAGCTTAGGGGTAGGTCTCGGACAGGGTTTCAGCGAGCAGTACTTC
CDR3: CASSLGVGLGQGFSEQYF
V: TRBV7-6
J: TRBJ2-7
size: .
D: TRBD1

DNA: TGTGCCGGAGGACCCAGGACAGCGTGGGACAATCAGCCCCAGCATTTT
CDR3: CAGGPRTAWDNQPQHF
V: TRBV21-1
J: TRBJ1-5
size: .
D: .

DNA: TGTGCCAGCAGTTACGACTCTTCCTACGAGCAGTACTTC
CDR3: CASSYDSSYEQYF
V: TRBV6-2/TRBV6-3
J: TRBJ2-7
size: .
D: .

DNA: TGTGCCAGTTACCCTCAGGGCAGTCGGACTGAAGCTTTCTTT
CDR3: CASYPQGSRTEAFF
V: TRBV19
J: TRBJ1-1
size: .
D: .

DNA: TGTGCCAGCAGCTGGGGACAGGGACACCCCTCTGGGGCCAACGTCCTGACTTTC
CDR3: CASSWGQGHPSGANVLTF
V: TRBV5-6
J: TRBJ2-6
size: .
D: TRBD1

DNA: TGTGCCAGCAGCTTGAGGACAGGGGCAGAGACCCAGTACTTC
CDR3: CASSLRTGAETQYF
V: TRBV7-9
J: TRBJ2-5
size: .
D: TRBD1

DNA: TGTGCCAGCAGCCAAGATTCAGGGGGCGGTTCACCCCTCCACTTT
CDR3: CASSQDSGGGSPLHF
V: TRBV3-1/TRBV3-2
J: TRBJ1-6
size: .
D: TRBD1

DNA: TGTGCCAGCAGCCAAGTACAACACCTAAGGGGAACAGATACGCAGTATTTT
CDR3: CASSQVQHLRGTDTQYF
V: TRBV4-2
J: TRBJ2-3
size: .
D: .

DNA: TGTGCCAGCAGTGAAGGCAGGGTATCAAGGGACACCGGGGAGCTGTTTTTT
CDR3: CASSEGRVSRDTGELFF
V: TRBV2
J: TRBJ2-2
size: .
D: .

DNA: TGCGCCAGCAGCTTGGACAAGAATAACTATGGCTACACCTTC
CDR3: CASSLDKNNYGYTF
V: TRBV5-1
J: TRBJ1-2
size: .
D: .

DNA: TGTGCCAGCAGTTTAGGGGGGGACAATCAGCCCCAGCATTTT
CDR3: CASSLGGDNQPQHF
V: TRBV28
J: TRBJ1-5
size: .
D: .

DNA: TGTGCCAGCAGCTTAAGCGGGGGGCCATACAATGAGCAGTTCTTC
CDR3: CASSLSGGPYNEQFF
V: TRBV7-3
J: TRBJ2-1
size: .
D: TRBD2

DNA: TGCGCCAGCAGCCCCAGTCCCCAGAACACCGGGGAGCTGTTTTTT
CDR3: CASSPSPQNTGELFF
V: TRBV5-1
J: TRBJ2-2
size: .
D: .